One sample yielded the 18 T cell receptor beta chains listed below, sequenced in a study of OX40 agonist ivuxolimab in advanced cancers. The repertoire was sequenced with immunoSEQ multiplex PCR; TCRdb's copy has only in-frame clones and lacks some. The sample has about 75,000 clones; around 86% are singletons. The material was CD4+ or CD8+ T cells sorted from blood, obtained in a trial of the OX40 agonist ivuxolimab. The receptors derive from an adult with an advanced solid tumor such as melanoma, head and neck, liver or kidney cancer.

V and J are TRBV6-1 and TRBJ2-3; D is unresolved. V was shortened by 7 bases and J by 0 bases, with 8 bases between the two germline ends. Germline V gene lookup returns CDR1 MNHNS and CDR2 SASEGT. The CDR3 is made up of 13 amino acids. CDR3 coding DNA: TGTGCCAGCATCGGATCTAGCACAGATACGCAGTATTTT. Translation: CASIGSSTDTQYF.

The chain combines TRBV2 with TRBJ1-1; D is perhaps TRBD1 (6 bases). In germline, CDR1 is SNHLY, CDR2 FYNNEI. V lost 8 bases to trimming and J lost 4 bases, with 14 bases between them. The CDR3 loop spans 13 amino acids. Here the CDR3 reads CASVEEGGTEAFF. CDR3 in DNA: TGTGCCAGCGTGGAGGAGGGGGGCACTGAAGCTTTCTTT.

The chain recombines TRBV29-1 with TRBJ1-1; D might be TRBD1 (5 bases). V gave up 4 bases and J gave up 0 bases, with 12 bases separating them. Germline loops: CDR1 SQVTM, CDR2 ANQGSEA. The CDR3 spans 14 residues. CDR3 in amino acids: CSVGRQRVNTEAFF. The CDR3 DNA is TGCAGCGTTGGCCGACAGCGGGTGAACACTGAAGCTTTCTTT.

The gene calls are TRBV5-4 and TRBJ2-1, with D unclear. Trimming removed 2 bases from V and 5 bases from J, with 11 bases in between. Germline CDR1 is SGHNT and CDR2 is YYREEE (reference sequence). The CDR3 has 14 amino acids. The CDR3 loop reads CASSFDTVHNEQFF. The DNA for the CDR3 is TGTGCCAGCAGCTTCGACACAGTACACAATGAGCAGTTCTTC.

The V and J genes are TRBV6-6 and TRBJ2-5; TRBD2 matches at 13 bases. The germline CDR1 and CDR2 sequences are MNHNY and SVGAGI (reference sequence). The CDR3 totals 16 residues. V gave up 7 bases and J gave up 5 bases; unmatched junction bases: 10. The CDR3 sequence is CASNLLTSGGYETQYF. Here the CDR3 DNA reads TGTGCCAGCAACCTATTGACTAGCGGGGGGTATGAGACCCAGTACTTC.

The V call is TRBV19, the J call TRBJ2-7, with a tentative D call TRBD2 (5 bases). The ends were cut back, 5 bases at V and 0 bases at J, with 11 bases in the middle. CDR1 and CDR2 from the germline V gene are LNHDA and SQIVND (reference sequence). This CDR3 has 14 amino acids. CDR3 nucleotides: TGTGCCAGTAGTTTCAGAGAGGGCTCCTACGAGCAGTACTTC. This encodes CASSFREGSYEQYF.

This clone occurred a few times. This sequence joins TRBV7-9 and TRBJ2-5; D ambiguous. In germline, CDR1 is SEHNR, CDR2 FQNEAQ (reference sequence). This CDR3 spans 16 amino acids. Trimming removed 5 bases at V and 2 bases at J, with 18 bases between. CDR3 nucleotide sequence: TGTGCCAGCAGCGGGTGGGCAACTCTAACTCAAGAGACCCAGTACTTC. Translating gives CASSGWATLTQETQYF.

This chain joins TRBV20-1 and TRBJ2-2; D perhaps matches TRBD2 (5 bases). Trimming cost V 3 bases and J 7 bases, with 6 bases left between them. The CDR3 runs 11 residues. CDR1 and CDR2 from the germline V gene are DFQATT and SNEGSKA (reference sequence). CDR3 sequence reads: CSASGNGELFF. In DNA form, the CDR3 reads TGCAGTGCTAGCGGGAACGGGGAGCTGTTTTTT.

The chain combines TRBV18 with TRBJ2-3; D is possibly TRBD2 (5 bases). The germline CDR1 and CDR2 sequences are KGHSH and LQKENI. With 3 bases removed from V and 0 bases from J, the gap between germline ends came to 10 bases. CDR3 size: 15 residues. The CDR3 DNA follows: TGTGCCAGCTCACCCCGAGGGAGTAGCACAGATACGCAGTATTTT. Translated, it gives CASSPRGSSTDTQYF.

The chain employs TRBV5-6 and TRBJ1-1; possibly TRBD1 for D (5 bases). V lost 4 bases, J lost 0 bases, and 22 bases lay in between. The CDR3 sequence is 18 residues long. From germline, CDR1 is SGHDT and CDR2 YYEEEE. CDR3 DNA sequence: TGTGCCAGCAGCACGGGGCTCGGGGACCCCGCCATGAACACTGAAGCTTTCTTT. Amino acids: CASSTGLGDPAMNTEAFF.

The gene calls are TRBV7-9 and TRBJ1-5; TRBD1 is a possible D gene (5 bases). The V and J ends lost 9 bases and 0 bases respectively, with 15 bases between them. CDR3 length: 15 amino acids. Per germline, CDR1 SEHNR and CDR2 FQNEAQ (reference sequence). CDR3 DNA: TGTGCCAGTACCCGGGGGGATTATAGCAATCAGCCCCAGCATTTT. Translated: CASTRGDYSNQPQHF. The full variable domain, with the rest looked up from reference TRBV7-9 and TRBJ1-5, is DTGVSQNPRHKITKRGQNVTFRCDPISEHNRLYWYRQTLGQGPEFLTYFQNEAQLEKSRLLSDRFSAERPKGSFSTLEIQRTEQGDSAMYLCASTRGDYSNQPQHFGDGTRLSIL.

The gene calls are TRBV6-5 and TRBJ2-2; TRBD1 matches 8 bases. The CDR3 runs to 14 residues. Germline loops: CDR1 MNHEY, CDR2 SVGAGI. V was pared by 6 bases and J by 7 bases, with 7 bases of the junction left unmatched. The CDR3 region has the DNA TGTGCCAGCAGAGGACAGGGACAAAGCGGGGAGCTGTTTTTT. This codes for CASRGQGQSGELFF.

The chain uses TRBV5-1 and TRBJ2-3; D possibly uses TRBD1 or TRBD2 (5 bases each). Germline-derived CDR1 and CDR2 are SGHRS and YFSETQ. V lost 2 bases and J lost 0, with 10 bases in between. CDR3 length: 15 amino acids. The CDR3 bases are TGCGCCAGCAGCTTTCGGGACCGTAGCACAGATACGCAGTATTTT. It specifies CASSFRDRSTDTQYF.

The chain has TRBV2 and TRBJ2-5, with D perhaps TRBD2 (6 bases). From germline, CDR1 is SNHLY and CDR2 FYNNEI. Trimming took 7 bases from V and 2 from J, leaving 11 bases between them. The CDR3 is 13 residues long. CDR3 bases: TGTGCCAGCACGAGGGACTTTCAAGAGACCCAGTACTTC. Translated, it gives CASTRDFQETQYF.

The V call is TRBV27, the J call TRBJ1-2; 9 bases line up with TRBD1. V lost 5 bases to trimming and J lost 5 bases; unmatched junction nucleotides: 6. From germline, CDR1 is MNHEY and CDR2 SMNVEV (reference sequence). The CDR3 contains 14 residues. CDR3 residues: CASSRQGVRYGYTF. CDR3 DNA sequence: TGTGCCAGCAGTCGACAGGGGGTTCGGTATGGCTACACCTTC.

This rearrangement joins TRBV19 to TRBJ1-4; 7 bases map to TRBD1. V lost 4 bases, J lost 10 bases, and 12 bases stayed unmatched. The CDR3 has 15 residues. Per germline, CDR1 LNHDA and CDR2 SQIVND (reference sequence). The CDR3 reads CASSRSGTGAPKLFF. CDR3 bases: TGTGCCAGTAGTAGGTCCGGAACAGGGGCGCCAAAACTGTTTTTT.

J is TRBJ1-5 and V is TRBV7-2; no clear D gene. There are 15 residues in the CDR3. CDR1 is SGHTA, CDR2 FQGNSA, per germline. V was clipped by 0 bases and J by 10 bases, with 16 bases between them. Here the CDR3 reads CASSLAAESAKPQHF. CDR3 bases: TGTGCCAGCAGCTTAGCCGCCGAGAGTGCCAAACCCCAGCATTTT. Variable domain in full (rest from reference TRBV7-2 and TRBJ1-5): GAGVSQSPSNKVTEKGKDVELRCDPISGHTALYWYRQSLGQGLEFLIYFQGNSAPDKSGLPSDRFSAERTGGSVSTLTIQRTQQEDSAVYLCASSLAAESAKPQHFGDGTRLSIL.

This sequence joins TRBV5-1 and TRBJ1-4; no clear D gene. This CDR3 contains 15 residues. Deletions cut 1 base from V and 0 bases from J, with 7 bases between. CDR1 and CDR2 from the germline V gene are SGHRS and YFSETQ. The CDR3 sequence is CASSLPASTNEKLFF. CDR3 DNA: TGCGCCAGCAGCTTGCCTGCCTCAACTAATGAAAAACTGTTTTTT.